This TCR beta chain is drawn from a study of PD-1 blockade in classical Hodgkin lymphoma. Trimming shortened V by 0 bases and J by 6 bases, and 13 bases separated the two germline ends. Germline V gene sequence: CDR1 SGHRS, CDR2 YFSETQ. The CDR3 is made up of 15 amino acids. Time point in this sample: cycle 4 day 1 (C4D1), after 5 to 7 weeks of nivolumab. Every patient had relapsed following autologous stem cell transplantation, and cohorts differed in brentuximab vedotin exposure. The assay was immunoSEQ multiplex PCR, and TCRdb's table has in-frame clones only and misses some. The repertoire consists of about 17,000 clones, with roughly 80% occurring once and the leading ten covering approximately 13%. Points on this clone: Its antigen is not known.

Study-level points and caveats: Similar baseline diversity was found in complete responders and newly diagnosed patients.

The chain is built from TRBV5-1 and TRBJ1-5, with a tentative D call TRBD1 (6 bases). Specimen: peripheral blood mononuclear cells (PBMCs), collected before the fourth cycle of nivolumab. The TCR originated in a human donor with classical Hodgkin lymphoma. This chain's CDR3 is CASSLDGTSSQPQHF. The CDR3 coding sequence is TGCGCCAGCAGCTTGGATGGGACATCAAGTCAGCCCCAGCATTTT. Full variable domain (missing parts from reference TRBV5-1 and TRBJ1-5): KAGVTQTPRYLIKTRGQQVTLSCSPISGHRSVSWYQQTPGQGLQFLFEYFSETQRNKGNFPGRFSGRQFSNSRSEMNVSTLELGDSALYLCASSLDGTSSQPQHFGDGTRLSIL.